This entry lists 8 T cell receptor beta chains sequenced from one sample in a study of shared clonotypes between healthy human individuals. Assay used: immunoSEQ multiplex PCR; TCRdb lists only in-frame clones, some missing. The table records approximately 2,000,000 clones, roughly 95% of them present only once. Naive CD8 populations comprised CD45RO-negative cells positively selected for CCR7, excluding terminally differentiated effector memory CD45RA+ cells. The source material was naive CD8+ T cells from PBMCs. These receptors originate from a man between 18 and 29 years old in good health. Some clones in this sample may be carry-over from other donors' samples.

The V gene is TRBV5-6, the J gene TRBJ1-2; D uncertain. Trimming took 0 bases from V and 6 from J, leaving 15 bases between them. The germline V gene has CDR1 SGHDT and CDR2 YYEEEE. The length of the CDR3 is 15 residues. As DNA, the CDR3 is TGTGCCAGCAGCTTGGGGGCCGACATGAAGGATGGCTACACCTTC. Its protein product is CASSLGADMKDGYTF.

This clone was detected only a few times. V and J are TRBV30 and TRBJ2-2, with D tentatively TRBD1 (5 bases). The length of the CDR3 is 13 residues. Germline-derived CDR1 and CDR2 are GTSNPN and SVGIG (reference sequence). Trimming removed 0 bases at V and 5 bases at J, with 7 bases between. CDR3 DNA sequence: TGTGCCTGGAGTGTACAGGCAACCGGGGAGCTGTTTTTT. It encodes CAWSVQATGELFF. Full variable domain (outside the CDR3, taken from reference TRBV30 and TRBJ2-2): SQTIHQWPATLVQPVGSPLSLECTVEGTSNPNLYWYRQAAGRGLQLLFYSVGIGQISSEVPQNLSASRPQDRQFILSSKKLLLSDSGFYLCAWSVQATGELFFGEGSRLTVL.

In DNA form, the CDR3 reads TGTGCCAGCAGCTGGGGAGTAGGGTACAATGAGCAGTTCTTC. Translation: CASSWGVGYNEQFF. This chain uses TRBV7-2 with TRBJ2-1; perhaps TRBD2 as D (5 bases). This CDR3 has 14 residues. Trimming pared 4 bases from V and 4 bases from J, leaving 11 bases between. CDR1 is SGHTA, CDR2 FQGNSA, per germline.

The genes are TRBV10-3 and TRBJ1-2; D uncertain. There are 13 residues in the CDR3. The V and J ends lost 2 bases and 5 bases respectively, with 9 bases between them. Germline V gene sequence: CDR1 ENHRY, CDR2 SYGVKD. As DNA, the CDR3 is TGTGCCATCAGTGAGGGTCAGGTTTATGGCTACACCTTC. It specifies CAISEGQVYGYTF.

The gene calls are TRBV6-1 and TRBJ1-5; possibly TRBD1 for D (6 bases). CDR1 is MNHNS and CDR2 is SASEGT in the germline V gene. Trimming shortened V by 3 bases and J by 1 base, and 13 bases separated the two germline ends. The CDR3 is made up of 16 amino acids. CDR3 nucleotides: TGTGCCAGCAGTGACCATGGGACAAGAAGCAATCAGCCCCAGCATTTT. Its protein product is CASSDHGTRSNQPQHF.

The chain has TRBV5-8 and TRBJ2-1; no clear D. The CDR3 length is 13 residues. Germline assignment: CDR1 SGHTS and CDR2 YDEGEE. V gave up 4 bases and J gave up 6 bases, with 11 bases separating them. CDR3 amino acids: CASSTGWANEQFF. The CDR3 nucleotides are TGTGCCAGCAGCACTGGATGGGCCAATGAGCAGTTCTTC.

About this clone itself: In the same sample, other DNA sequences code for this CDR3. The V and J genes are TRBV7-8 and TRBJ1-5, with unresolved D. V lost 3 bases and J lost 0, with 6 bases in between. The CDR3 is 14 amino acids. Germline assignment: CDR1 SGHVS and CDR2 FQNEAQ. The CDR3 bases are TGTGCCAGCAGCTTGGTTTATAGCAATCAGCCCCAGCATTTT. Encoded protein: CASSLVYSNQPQHF.

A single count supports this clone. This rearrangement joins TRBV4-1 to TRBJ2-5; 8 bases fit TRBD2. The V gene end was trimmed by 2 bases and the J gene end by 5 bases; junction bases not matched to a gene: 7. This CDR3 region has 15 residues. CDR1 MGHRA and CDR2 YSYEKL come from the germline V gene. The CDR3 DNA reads TGCGCCAGCAGCCAAATAGCGGGAACCGCGGAGACCCAGTACTTC. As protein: CASSQIAGTAETQYF.